The rows below give T cell receptor beta chains drawn from one sample of a study of cytomegalovirus exposure and HLA in healthy donors. TCRdb keeps only in-frame clones here, not all; method: immunoSEQ multiplex PCR. The sample lists around 220,000 clones; roughly 80% were seen once. Sequences were obtained from PBMCs. These receptor sequences come from a man aged 35-49 years in good health and CMV-seronegative. Both conserved end residues are part of each CDR3. D genes are given only for firm matches. Size values are once, few and many counts, or a class for expanded clones, and some rows have none.

TRBV5-1	NA	NA	TRBJ2-1	CASSTQGSEQFF	TGCGCCAGCAGCACACAGGGTAGTGAGCAGTTCTTC
TRBV6-5	NA	NA	TRBJ1-4	CASSLRLSTNEKLFF	TGTGCCAGCAGTCTTCGACTTTCAACTAATGAAAAACTGTTTTTT
TRBV28	TRBD2	NA	TRBJ2-1	CASRTGGRFNEQFF	TGTGCCAGCAGGACGGGCGGGAGGTTCAATGAGCAGTTCTTC
TRBV5-4	NA	NA	TRBJ1-3	CASSMSLPGNTIYF	TGTGCCAGCAGCATGAGTTTGCCTGGAAACACCATATATTTT
TRBV27	NA	NA	TRBJ1-1	CASSLFPLLNTEAFF	TGTGCCAGCAGTTTATTCCCCCTGTTGAACACTGAAGCTTTCTTT
TRBV4-2	NA	NA	TRBJ2-7	CASSLRGGDTYEQYF	TGTGCCAGCAGCCTCCGAGGGGGGGACACTTACGAGCAGTACTTC
TRBV4-1	NA	NA	TRBJ2-7	CASSQGWGENYEQYF	TGCGCCAGCAGCCAAGGGTGGGGGGAGAACTACGAGCAGTACTTC
TRBV5-5	NA	NA	TRBJ2-5	CASSLTGTQETQYF	TGTGCCAGCAGCTTGACAGGGACCCAAGAGACCCAGTACTTC
TRBV2	TRBD1	NA	TRBJ1-5	CASSEGQGAYNQPQHF	TGTGCCAGCAGTGAGGGGCAGGGGGCCTACAATCAGCCCCAGCATTTT
TRBV20-1	NA	NA	TRBJ2-7	CSARTGGEQYF	TGCAGTGCTAGAACCGGGGGCGAGCAGTACTTC
TRBV7-8	TRBD1	NA	TRBJ1-4	CASSRGQGFATNEKLFF	TGTGCCAGCAGCCGGGGACAGGGCTTTGCAACTAATGAAAAACTGTTTTTT
TRBV7-2	NA	NA	TRBJ1-1	CASSPDGRGTEAFF	TGTGCCAGCAGCCCGGACGGGAGGGGCACTGAAGCTTTCTTT
TRBV11-1	NA	NA	TRBJ2-7	CASSLSLVRSYEQYF	TGTGCCAGCAGCTTATCTCTAGTGAGATCCTACGAGCAGTACTTC
TRBV11-2	TRBD2	NA	TRBJ2-3	CASSLWTSGYSTDTQYF	TGTGCCAGCAGCCTATGGACTAGCGGGTACAGCACAGATACGCAGTATTTT
TRBV6-1	TRBD2	NA	TRBJ2-2	CASSEKEGRARTGELFF	TGTGCCAGCAGTGAAAAGGAAGGGAGGGCCCGCACCGGGGAGCTGTTTTTT
TRBV7-9	NA	NA	TRBJ1-4	CASTPAGTEKLFF	TGTGCCAGCACCCCGGCGGGAACGGAAAAACTGTTTTTT
TRBV30	TRBD1	NA	TRBJ2-7	CAWSYRGEQYF	TGTGCCTGGAGTTACAGGGGTGAGCAGTACTTC
TRBV9	TRBD1	NA	TRBJ2-6	CASSVAGQSSGANVLTF	TGTGCCAGCAGCGTAGCGGGACAGAGCTCTGGGGCCAACGTCCTGACTTTC
TRBV10-3	NA	NA	TRBJ2-7	CAISESEDKHLF	TGTGCCATCAGTGAGTCAGAGGACAAGCACCTCTTC
TRBV4-1	NA	NA	TRBJ2-5	CASSRTPSETQYF	TGCGCCAGCAGCCGAACACCTTCAGAGACCCAGTACTTC
TRBV11-2	TRBD1	NA	TRBJ1-3	CASSSTDRGPGNTIYF	TGTGCCAGCAGCTCCACCGACAGGGGGCCTGGAAACACCATATATTTT
TRBV7-9	TRBD1	NA	TRBJ1-5	CASSYSTGQRFNQPQHF	TGTGCCAGCAGCTACTCAACGGGACAGAGATTTAATCAGCCCCAGCATTTT
TRBV9	NA	NA	TRBJ2-1	CASSVAGGGSYNEQFF	TGTGCCAGCAGCGTAGCCGGGGGAGGCTCCTACAATGAGCAGTTCTTC
TRBV7-2	NA	NA	TRBJ1-1	CASSFLGRGAEAFF	TGTGCCAGCAGCTTCCTGGGGAGGGGGGCTGAAGCTTTCTTT
TRBV7-9	TRBD1	NA	TRBJ1-2	CASSPGQGWHGYTF	TGTGCCAGCAGCCCGGGACAGGGCTGGCACGGCTACACCTTC
TRBV7-2	TRBD2	NA	TRBJ2-1	CASSFPLSGSSYNEQFF	TGTGCCAGCAGCTTTCCCCTTAGCGGGAGCTCCTACAATGAGCAGTTCTTC
TRBV6-5	TRBD2	once	TRBJ2-1	CASSYRGGFRGNEQFF	TGTGCCAGCAGTTACCGGGGGGGATTCAGAGGGAATGAGCAGTTCTTC
TRBV29-1	TRBD1	NA	TRBJ1-1	CSVDPGGTEAFF	TGCAGCGTTGACCCAGGGGGCACTGAAGCTTTCTTT
TRBV27	TRBD1	NA	TRBJ2-7	CASSLFPTGSYEQYF	TGTGCCAGCAGTTTATTCCCGACAGGGTCCTACGAGCAGTACTTC
TRBV2	NA	NA	TRBJ2-1	CASSEDRSRTYNEQFF	TGTGCCAGCAGTGAGGACAGATCACGAACCTACAATGAGCAGTTCTTC
TRBV7-2	TRBD1	NA	TRBJ1-4	CASSLGQGWAEKLFF	TGTGCCAGCAGCCTAGGACAGGGGTGGGCTGAAAAACTGTTTTTT
TRBV12-5	NA	NA	TRBJ2-2	CASGNDYKNTGELFF	TGTGCTAGTGGTAACGATTACAAGAACACCGGGGAGCTGTTTTTT
TRBV18	NA	NA	TRBJ1-2	CASSPDTGGSDYTF	TGTGCCAGCTCTCCGGACACCGGGGGGAGTGACTACACCTTC
TRBV10-3	NA	NA	TRBJ2-7	CAISDGSGTKPYEQYF	TGTGCCATCAGTGATGGATCTGGGACAAAACCCTACGAGCAGTACTTC
TRBV21-1	NA	NA	TRBJ1-5	CASGTLGQGSNQPQHF	TGTGCCAGCGGGACACTGGGACAGGGGAGCAATCAGCCCCAGCATTTT
TRBV10-3	TRBD1	NA	TRBJ1-4	CAISIGQGTSTNEKLFF	TGTGCCATCTCGATTGGACAGGGGACTTCAACTAATGAAAAACTGTTTTTT
TRBV6-5	NA	NA	TRBJ1-1	CASSYRSGSHEAFF	TGTGCCAGCAGTTACCGATCGGGGAGCCATGAAGCTTTCTTT
TRBV5-1	NA	NA	TRBJ2-2	CASSLVGGSNTGELFF	TGCGCCAGCAGCTTGGTGGGGGGATCGAACACCGGGGAGCTGTTTTTT
TRBV29-1	NA	NA	TRBJ1-4	CSVARGATNEKLFF	TGCAGCGTTGCGCGGGGGGCAACTAATGAAAAACTGTTTTTT
TRBV6-5	TRBD1	NA	TRBJ1-6	CASSQDRGLSPLHF	TGTGCCAGCAGTCAGGACAGGGGGCTGTCACCCCTCCACTTT
TRBV2	TRBD2	NA	TRBJ2-5	CASGRPGGETQYF	TGTGCCAGCGGCCGTCCGGGGGGAGAGACCCAGTACTTC
TRBV4-2	TRBD2	NA	TRBJ2-1	CASSLVVVAGVGDEQFF	TGTGCCAGCAGCTTGGTGGTGGTAGCGGGAGTCGGCGATGAGCAGTTCTTC
TRBV9	TRBD1	NA	TRBJ1-4	CASSAKTGATNEKLFF	TGTGCCAGCAGCGCCAAGACAGGGGCTACCAATGAAAAACTGTTTTTT
TRBV9	TRBD2	NA	TRBJ2-1	CASSSAGGLYNEQFF	TGTGCCAGCAGCTCAGCGGGGGGCCTCTACAATGAGCAGTTCTTC
TRBV7-6	TRBD2	NA	TRBJ2-1	CASSPMKLAGGAYNEQFF	TGTGCCAGCAGCCCTATGAAGCTAGCGGGGGGGGCCTACAATGAGCAGTTCTTC
TRBV15	TRBD1	few	TRBJ1-2	CATSSDLYRGLGGYTF	TGTGCCACCAGCAGCGACTTATACAGGGGCCTGGGTGGCTACACCTTC
TRBV4-3	TRBD2	few	TRBJ2-2	CASSQGGLANTGELFF	TGCGCCAGCAGCCAAGGGGGACTAGCGAACACCGGGGAGCTGTTTTTT
TRBV6-4	NA	NA	TRBJ1-1	CASSESGRVGTEAFF	TGTGCCAGCAGTGAGTCGGGCAGGGTGGGCACTGAAGCTTTCTTT
TRBV5-6	TRBD1	NA	TRBJ2-2	CASSSDRGRNTGELFF	TGTGCCAGCAGCTCGGACAGGGGGCGCAACACCGGGGAGCTGTTTTTT
TRBV10-3	TRBD1	once	TRBJ1-3	CAISEGDRAYSGNTIYF	TGTGCCATCAGTGAGGGGGACAGGGCCTACTCTGGAAACACCATATATTTT
TRBV5-6	NA	NA	TRBJ2-1	CASSLGDSWEQFF	TGTGCCAGCAGCTTGGGGGACTCCTGGGAGCAGTTCTTC
TRBV10-2	NA	NA	TRBJ1-1	CASSPTGGGWNTEAFF	TGCGCCAGCAGCCCCACCGGGGGAGGCTGGAACACTGAAGCTTTCTTT
TRBV6-1	NA	NA	TRBJ2-7	CATFRGTLGYEQYF	TGTGCCACCTTCAGGGGGACTTTAGGTTACGAGCAGTACTTC
TRBV29-1	NA	NA	TRBJ2-1	CSVDRLGGEQFF	TGCAGCGTGGACAGGCTGGGGGGTGAGCAGTTCTTC